This entry describes one T cell receptor beta chain. The source of the sample is a study of shared clonotypes between healthy human individuals. The assay was immunoSEQ multiplex PCR, and TCRdb's table has in-frame clones only and misses some. The sample holds nearly 1,000,000 clones; more than 75% are singletons and the top ten take approximately 1.5%. Source material: memory CD4+ T cells sorted from blood. The subset was: CD45RA-negative fraction. The sequence derives from a man aged 18 to 29 in good health.

CDR3 in amino acids: CASTLRDKNLNEQFF. The CDR3 DNA reads as TGTGCCAGCACTCTGAGGGACAAAAACCTCAATGAGCAGTTCTTC. This sequence joins TRBV5-4 and TRBJ2-1; a possible D gene is TRBD1 (6 bases). CDR3 length: 15 amino acids. The V gene lost 6 bases and the J gene lost 6 bases, with 19 bases spanning the gap. CDR1 and CDR2 from the germline V gene are SGHNT and YYREEE (reference sequence).